This T cell receptor (beta chain) was sequenced during a study of shared clonotypes between healthy human individuals. Study findings and constraints: Naive CD4 clonotypes were shared across a handful of donors at 4% to 5%. Memory subsets generally showed smaller estimated richness than naive subsets did.

Every subset had its genomic DNA shared out evenly among several immunoSEQ plates. Methods used by the authors: Without quality scores, immunoSEQ junctional reads could not be filtered like full-length reads. The protocol was immunoSEQ multiplex PCR, while the TCRdb copy is restricted to in-frame clones and leaves out a portion. V, J and clone size are those of that table, while D and trimming were read from the DNA. The profile shows around 600,000 clones, 97% of them singletons. Notes on this clone: Its cognate antigen is unknown.

Losses at the gene ends were 7 bases for V and 4 bases for J; bases not matched to a gene: 7. Germline V CDR1 and CDR2: SNHLY, FYNNEI. CDR3 size: 16 residues. The chain joins TRBV2 to TRBJ2-3; 14 nucleotides agree with TRBD2. The sample was naive CD4+ T cells sorted from blood. Subset indicated: CD45RA+ positively selected. This sequence originates from a woman aged 25-40 years in good health. CDR3 sequence reads: CASTGGTSGSADTQYF. The CDR3 DNA sequence: TGTGCCAGCACCGGGGGGACTAGCGGGAGTGCAGATACGCAGTATTTT.